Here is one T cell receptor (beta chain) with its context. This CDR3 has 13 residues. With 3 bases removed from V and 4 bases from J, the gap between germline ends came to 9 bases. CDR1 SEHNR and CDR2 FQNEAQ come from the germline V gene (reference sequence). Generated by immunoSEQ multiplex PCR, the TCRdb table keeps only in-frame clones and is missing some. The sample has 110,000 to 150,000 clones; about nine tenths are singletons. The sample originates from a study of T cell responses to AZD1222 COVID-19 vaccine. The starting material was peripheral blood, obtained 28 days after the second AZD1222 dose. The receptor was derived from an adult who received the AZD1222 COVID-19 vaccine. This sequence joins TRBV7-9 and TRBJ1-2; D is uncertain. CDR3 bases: TGTGCCAGCAGCTTCGAGGCAGGCTATGGCTACACCTTC. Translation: CASSFEAGYGYTF.